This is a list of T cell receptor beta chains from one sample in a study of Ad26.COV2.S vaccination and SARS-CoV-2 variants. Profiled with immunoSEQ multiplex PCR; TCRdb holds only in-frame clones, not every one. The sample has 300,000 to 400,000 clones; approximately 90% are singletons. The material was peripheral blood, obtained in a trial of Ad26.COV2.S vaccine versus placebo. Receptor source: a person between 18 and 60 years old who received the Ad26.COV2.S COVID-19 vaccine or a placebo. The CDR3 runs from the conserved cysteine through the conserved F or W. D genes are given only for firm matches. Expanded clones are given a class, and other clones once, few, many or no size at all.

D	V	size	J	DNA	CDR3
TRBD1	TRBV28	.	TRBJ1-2	TGTGCCAGCAACCTACTCGCAGGGCCAGGGGGCTATGGCTACACCTTC	CASNLLAGPGGYGYTF
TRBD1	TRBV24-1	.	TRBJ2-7	TGTGCCACCAGTGATACGGACAGGAGCTACGAGCAGTACTTC	CATSDTDRSYEQYF
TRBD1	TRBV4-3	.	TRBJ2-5	TGCGCCAGCAGCCGGGACAGGGATGAGACCCAGTACTTC	CASSRDRDETQYF
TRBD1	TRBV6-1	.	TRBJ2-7	TGTGCCAGCAGTGAACAGGGACAGGGAGCATACGAGCAGTACTTC	CASSEQGQGAYEQYF
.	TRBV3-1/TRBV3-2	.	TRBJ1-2	TGTGCCAGCAGCCGATCCGAAACTCAAGCTAACTATGGCTACACCTTC	CASSRSETQANYGYTF
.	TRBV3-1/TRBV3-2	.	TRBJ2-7	TGTGCCAGCAGCCAGGGGGTTTACGAGCAGTACTTC	CASSQGVYEQYF
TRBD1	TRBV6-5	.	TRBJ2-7	TGTGCCAGCAGTTATTCAGGGACAGGCAGCTCCTACGAGCAGTACTTC	CASSYSGTGSSYEQYF
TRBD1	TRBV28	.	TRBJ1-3	TGTGCCAGCCTTACAGGGGTGGCTGGAAACACCATATATTTT	CASLTGVAGNTIYF
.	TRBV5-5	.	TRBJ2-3	TGTGCCAGCAGCATCTGGCCCCGACCGGATACGCAGTATTTT	CASSIWPRPDTQYF
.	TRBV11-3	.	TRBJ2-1	TGTGCCAGCAGCTTGAATGGCGGCAATGAGCAGTTCTTC	CASSLNGGNEQFF
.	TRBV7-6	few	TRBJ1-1	TGTGCCAGCAGCTTTGGGGGGGCGAACACTGAAGCTTTCTTT	CASSFGGANTEAFF
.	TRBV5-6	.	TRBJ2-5	TGTGCCAGCAGCCAGACCGGGACCCAAGAGACCCAGTACTTC	CASSQTGTQETQYF
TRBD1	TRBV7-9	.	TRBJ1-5	TGTGCCAGCAGCGAGGGACAGCTAAATCAGCCCCAGCATTTT	CASSEGQLNQPQHF
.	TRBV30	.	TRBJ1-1	TGTGCCTGGGACATCTCCAACACTGAAGCTTTCTTT	CAWDISNTEAFF
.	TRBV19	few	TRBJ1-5	TGTGCCAGTAGTACCCTAGGGGGGGCAAGGAATCAGCCCCAGCATTTT	CASSTLGGARNQPQHF
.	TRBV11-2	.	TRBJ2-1	TGTGCCAGCAGCTTAGTAGCTGTGAGTGAGCAGTTCTTC	CASSLVAVSEQFF
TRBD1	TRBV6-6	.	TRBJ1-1	TGTGCCAGCATTCCCGGGGACAGGGGGCTCACTGAAGCTTTCTTT	CASIPGDRGLTEAFF
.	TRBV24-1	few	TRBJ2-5	TGTGCCACCAGTGAGGGCAGGGTAGGCAAGGAGACCCAGTACTTC	CATSEGRVGKETQYF
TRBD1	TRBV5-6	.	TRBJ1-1	TGTGCCAGCAGCCTGGACAGGCGACTGAACACTGAAGCTTTCTTT	CASSLDRRLNTEAFF
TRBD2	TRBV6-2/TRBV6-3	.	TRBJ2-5	TGTGCCAGCAGTCCACTCCCCTTAGCGGGGGGGCCTCAGGGCCAAGAGACCCAGTACTTC	CASSPLPLAGGPQGQETQYF
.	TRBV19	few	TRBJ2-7	TGTGCCAGTAGTACCTTAGGACAAGACGAGCAGTACTTC	CASSTLGQDEQYF
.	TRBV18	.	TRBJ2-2	TGTGCCAGCTCGGAGGGGAACACCGGGGAGCTGTTTTTT	CASSEGNTGELFF
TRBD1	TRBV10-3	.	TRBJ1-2	TGTGCCATCAATCCGGGACAGGGGTTTGGTGGCTACACCTTC	CAINPGQGFGGYTF
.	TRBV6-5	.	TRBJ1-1	TGTGCCAGCAGTCGCCTTTACACGAACACTGAAGCTTTCTTT	CASSRLYTNTEAFF
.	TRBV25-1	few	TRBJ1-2	TGTGCCAGCAGGGGCCTGGGCGGCTACACCTTC	CASRGLGGYTF
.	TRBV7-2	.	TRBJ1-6	TGTGCCAGCAGCTTAGAGCCCTATAATTCACCCCTCCACTTT	CASSLEPYNSPLHF
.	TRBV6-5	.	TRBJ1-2	TGTGCCAGCTACGAGGAAGTTTATGGCTACACCTTC	CASYEEVYGYTF
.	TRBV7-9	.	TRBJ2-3	TGTGCCAGCAGCAATGCAGGGAAGACAGATACGCAGTATTTT	CASSNAGKTDTQYF
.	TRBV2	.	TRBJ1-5	TGTGCCAGCAGTGAAGCGCTTGGGGCCGGGGATCAGCCCCAGCATTTT	CASSEALGAGDQPQHF
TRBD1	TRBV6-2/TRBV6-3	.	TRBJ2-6	TGTGCCAGCAGTTACACCCTGGGACAGGGGAGGTGGGGGGCCAACGTCCTGACTTTC	CASSYTLGQGRWGANVLTF
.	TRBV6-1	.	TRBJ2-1	TGTGCCAGCAGGCTTGAAGGGGGGAACAATGAGCAGTTCTTC	CASRLEGGNNEQFF
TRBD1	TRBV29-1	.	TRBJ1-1	TGCAGCGCTGACAGGGAGAACACTGAAGCTTTCTTT	CSADRENTEAFF
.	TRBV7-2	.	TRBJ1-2	TGTGCCAGCAGCTTATATCTACAGGGAGGGGCAGGCTACACCTTC	CASSLYLQGGAGYTF
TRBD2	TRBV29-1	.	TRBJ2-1	TGCAGCGTTGAAGGTCTAGCGGTCAATGAGCAGTTCTTC	CSVEGLAVNEQFF
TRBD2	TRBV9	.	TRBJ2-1	TGTGCCAGCAGCGTAGGAACTAGCGGGAGCACTGAGCAGTTCTTC	CASSVGTSGSTEQFF
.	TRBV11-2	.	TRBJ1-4	TGTGCCAGCAGCATCCTAGGGGACGGTAATGAAAAACTGTTTTTT	CASSILGDGNEKLFF
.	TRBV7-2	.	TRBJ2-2	TGTGCCAGCAGCTTATGGACCCCCGGGGAGCTGTTTTTT	CASSLWTPGELFF
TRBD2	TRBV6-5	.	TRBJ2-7	TGTGCCAGCAGTCGGACTAGTTCCTACGAGCAGTACTTC	CASSRTSSYEQYF
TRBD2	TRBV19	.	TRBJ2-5	TGTGCCAGTAGTAGGACTAGCGGGGGGTATGAGACCCAGTACTTC	CASSRTSGGYETQYF
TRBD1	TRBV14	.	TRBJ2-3	TGTGCCAGCAGCCAAAAGGCGACAGGGGTTTCAGATACGCAGTATTTT	CASSQKATGVSDTQYF